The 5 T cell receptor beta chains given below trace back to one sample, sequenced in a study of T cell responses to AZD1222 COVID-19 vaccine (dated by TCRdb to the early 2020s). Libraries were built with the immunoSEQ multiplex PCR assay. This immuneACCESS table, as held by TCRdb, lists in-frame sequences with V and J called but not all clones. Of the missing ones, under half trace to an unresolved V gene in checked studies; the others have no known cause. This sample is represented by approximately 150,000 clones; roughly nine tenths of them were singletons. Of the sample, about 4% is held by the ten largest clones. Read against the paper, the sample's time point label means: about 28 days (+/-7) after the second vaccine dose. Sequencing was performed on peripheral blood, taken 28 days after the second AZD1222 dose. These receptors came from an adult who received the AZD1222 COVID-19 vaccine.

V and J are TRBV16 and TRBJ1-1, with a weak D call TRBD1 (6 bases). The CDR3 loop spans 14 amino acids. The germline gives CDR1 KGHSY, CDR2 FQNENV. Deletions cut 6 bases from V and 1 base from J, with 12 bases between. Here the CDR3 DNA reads TGTGCCAGCAGTTCACAGGGCGGGAACACTGAAGCTTTCTTT. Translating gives CASSSQGGNTEAFF. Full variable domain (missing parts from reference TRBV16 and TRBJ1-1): GEEVAQTPKHLVRGEGQKAKLYCAPIKGHSYVFWYQQVLKNEFKFLISFQNENVFDETGMPKERFSAKCLPNSPCSLEIQATKLEDSAVYFCASSSQGGNTEAFFGQGTRLTVV.

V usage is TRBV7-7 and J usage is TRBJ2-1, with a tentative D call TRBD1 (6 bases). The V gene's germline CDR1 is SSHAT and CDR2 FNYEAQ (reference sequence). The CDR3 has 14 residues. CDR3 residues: CASAGASPYNEQFF. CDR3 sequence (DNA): TGTGCTAGCGCAGGGGCTAGCCCCTACAATGAGCAGTTCTTC. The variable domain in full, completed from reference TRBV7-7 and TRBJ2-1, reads GAGVSQSPRYKVTKRGQDVTLRCDPISSHATLYWYQQALGQGPEFLTYFNYEAQPDKSGLPSDRFSAERPEGSISTLTIQRTEQRDSAMYRCASAGASPYNEQFFGPGTRLTVL.

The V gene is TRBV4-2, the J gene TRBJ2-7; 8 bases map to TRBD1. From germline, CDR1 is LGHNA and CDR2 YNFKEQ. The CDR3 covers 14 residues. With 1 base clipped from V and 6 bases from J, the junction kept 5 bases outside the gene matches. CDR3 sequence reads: CASSQARTGIEQYF. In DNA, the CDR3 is TGTGCCAGCAGCCAAGCTCGGACAGGGATCGAGCAGTACTTC.

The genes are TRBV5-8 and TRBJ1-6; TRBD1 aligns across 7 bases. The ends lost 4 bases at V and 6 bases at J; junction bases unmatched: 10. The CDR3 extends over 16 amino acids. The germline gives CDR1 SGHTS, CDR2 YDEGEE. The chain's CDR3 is CASSHGQAVFNSPLHF. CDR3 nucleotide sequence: TGTGCCAGCAGCCACGGACAGGCGGTCTTTAATTCACCCCTCCACTTT.

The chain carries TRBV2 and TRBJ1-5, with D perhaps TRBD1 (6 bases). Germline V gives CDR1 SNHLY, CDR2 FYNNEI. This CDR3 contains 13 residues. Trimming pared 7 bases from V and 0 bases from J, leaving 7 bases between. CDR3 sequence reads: CASKGDSNQPQHF. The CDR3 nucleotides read TGTGCCAGCAAGGGGGATAGCAATCAGCCCCAGCATTTT.